Reported below is one TCR beta chain. Antigen: not known. This sample was taken from a study of chemoradiotherapy in HPV16-positive cancers. Clones were read by immunoSEQ multiplex PCR, and TCRdb kept only the in-frame ones, dropping some. This table has roughly 39,000 clones, roughly 77% appearing once. V lost 1 base, J lost 10 bases, and 10 bases stayed unmatched. The CDR3 covers 15 residues. Germline CDR1 and CDR2: LNHNV and YYDKDF (reference sequence). Regarding the study as a whole: Only a couple of HPV16-positive patients supplied the functional HPV-specificity definition. Candidate HPV-specific clones and E7-related TCR motifs grew in tumor during treatment.

This rearrangement joins TRBV15 to TRBJ2-1; 7 bases agree with TRBD1. The source of this sequence is a human donor with HPV-associated anogenital cancer. The sequencing used blood, collected from a patient who underwent chemoradiotherapy. CDR3 bases: TGTGCCACCAGCAGAGTGGGACAGTCGGGCCGGGAGCAGTTCTTC. Translation gives CATSRVGQSGREQFF.